This T cell receptor (beta chain) was sequenced in a study of blood T cell repertoires in COVID-19. CDR3 length: 13 amino acids. V shed 5 bases, J shed 9 bases, and the junction held 2 bases outside the gene matches. Germline loops: CDR1 KGHSH, CDR2 LQKENI. Here immunoSEQ multiplex PCR was the method, and the copy in TCRdb shows in-frame clones only, minus some. The sample contains under 200,000 clones, 82% of which appear only once. J is TRBJ2-1 and V is TRBV18; TRBD2 matches at 12 bases. The clonotype was recovered from a man in his 60s who had recovered from COVID-19. Sequencing input: PBMCs or T cells enriched from blood (not recorded which). In DNA form, the CDR3 reads TGTGCCAGCTCAAGGACTAGCGGGACTGAGCAGTTCTTC. Translating gives CASSRTSGTEQFF.